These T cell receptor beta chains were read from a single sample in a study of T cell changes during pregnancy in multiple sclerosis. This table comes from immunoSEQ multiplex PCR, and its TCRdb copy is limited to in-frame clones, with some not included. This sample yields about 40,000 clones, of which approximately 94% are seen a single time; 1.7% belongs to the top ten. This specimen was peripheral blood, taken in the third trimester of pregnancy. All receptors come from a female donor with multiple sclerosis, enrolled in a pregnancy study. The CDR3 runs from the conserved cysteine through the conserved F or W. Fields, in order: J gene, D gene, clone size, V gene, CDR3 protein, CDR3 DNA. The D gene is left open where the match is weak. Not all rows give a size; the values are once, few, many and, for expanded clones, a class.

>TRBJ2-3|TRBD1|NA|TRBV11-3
CASSSGQGDTQYF
TGTGCCAGCAGCTCAGGACAGGGGGATACGCAGTATTTT
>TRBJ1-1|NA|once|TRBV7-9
CASTQEGGLNTEAFF
TGTGCCAGCACCCAAGAGGGGGGGTTGAACACTGAAGCTTTCTTT
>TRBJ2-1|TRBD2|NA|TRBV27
CASRILAGASNEQFF
TGTGCCAGTCGGATACTAGCGGGAGCGAGCAATGAGCAGTTCTTC
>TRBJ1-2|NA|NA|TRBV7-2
CASSLKWSASGYTF
TGTGCCAGCAGCTTAAAATGGTCAGCGAGTGGCTACACCTTC
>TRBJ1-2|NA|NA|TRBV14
CASSPDEDYGYTF
TGTGCCAGCAGCCCCGACGAGGATTATGGCTACACCTTC
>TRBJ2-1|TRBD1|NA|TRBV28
CASSHRDRAYNEQFF
TGTGCCAGCAGTCACCGGGACAGGGCCTACAATGAGCAGTTCTTC
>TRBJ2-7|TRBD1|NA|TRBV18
CASSPPGWDRETYEQYF
TGTGCCAGCTCACCACCGGGGTGGGACAGGGAGACCTACGAGCAGTACTTC
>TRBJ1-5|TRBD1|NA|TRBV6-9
CASSYGDRGNQPQHF
TGTGCCAGCAGTTATGGGGACAGGGGGAATCAGCCCCAGCATTTT
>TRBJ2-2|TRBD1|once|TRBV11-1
CASSLIPGQADTGELFF
TGTGCCAGCAGCCTCATCCCGGGACAGGCTGACACCGGGGAGCTGTTTTTT
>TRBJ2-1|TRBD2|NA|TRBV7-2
CASSSMAGGDNEQFF
TGTGCCAGCAGCTCTATGGCGGGGGGGGACAATGAGCAGTTCTTC
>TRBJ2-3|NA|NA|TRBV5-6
CASSLESGGALGTDTQYF
TGTGCCAGCAGCTTGGAGAGTGGGGGGGCCCTGGGGACAGATACGCAGTATTTT
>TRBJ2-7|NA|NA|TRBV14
CASSHSSYEQYF
TGTGCCAGCAGCCACAGCTCCTACGAGCAGTACTTC
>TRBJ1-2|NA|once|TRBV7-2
CASSPSTGNNYGYTF
TGTGCCAGCAGCCCTTCAACAGGGAATAACTATGGCTACACCTTC
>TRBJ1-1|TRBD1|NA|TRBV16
CASSQFGGGGGGTFF
TGTGCCAGCAGCCAATTTGGAGGGGGCGGCGGTGGAACTTTCTTT
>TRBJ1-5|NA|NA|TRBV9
CASSVAGRFNQPQHF
TGTGCCAGCAGCGTTGCTGGCAGATTCAATCAGCCCCAGCATTTT
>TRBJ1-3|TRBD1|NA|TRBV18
CASSRGQEDTIYF
TGTGCCAGCTCCAGAGGACAGGAGGACACCATATATTTT
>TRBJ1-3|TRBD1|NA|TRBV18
CASSPSFGDSSGNTIYF
TGTGCCAGCTCACCATCGTTCGGGGACAGCTCTGGAAACACCATATATTTT